This TCR beta chain is drawn from a study of blood T cell repertoires in COVID-19. As for the study in general: Sites across the United States, Italy and Spain contributed samples from acute and convalescent COVID-19.

A few counts support this clone. The trim removed 1 base at V and 4 bases at J, leaving 6 bases unmatched. The CDR3 contains 16 residues. Germline V lookup: CDR1 LGHNA, CDR2 YNFKEQ. Original data processing: Amplification with reference gene primers provided the estimates of nucleated cell counts. Some clones are missing from TCRdb's copy, which holds only in-frame ones; the method was immunoSEQ multiplex PCR. For V, J and clone size, that table is used; D and trimming come from the DNA. The data contain about 130,000 clones, roughly four fifths of them singletons. The sequence was collected from a woman between 50 and 59 years old with acute or convalescent COVID-19. This chain uses TRBV4-2 with TRBJ1-2; 10 positions match TRBD1. The sequenced sample was peripheral blood. The CDR3 region is CASSQAKDRGSYGYTF. The CDR3 DNA sequence: TGTGCCAGCAGCCAAGCTAAGGACAGGGGGTCCTATGGCTACACCTTC.